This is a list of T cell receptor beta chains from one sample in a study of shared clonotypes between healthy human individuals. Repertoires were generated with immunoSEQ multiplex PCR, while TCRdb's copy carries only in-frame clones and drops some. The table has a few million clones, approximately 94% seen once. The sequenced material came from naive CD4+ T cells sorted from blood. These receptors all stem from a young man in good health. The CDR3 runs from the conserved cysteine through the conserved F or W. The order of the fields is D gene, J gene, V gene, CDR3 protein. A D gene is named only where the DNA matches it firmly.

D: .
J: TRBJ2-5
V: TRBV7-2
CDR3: CASSGHEGETQYF

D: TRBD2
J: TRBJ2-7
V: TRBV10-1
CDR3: CASRGTRPTGSYEQYF

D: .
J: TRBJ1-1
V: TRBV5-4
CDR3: CASSLEAGASEAFF

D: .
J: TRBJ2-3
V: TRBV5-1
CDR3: CASSLAVDHTQYF

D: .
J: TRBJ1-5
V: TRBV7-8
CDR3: CASSLNGQGPQHF

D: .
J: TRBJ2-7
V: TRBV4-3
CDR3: CASSLGRGSYEQYF

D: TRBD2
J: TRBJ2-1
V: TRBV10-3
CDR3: CAISGSGESYNEQFF

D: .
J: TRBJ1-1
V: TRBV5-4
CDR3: CASSLDRGDPAFF

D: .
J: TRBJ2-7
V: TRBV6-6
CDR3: CASSSRGDEQYF

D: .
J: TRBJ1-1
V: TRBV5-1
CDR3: CASSIQANTEAFF

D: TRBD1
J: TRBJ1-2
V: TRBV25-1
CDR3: CASSVGQGRNYGYTF

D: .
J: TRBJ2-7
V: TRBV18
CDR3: CASSPQGTNYEQYF

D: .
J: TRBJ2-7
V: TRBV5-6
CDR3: CASSSPGPLSYEQYF

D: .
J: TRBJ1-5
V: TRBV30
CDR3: CAWGRGQPQHF

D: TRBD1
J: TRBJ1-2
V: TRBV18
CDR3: CASSPSPGTGIYGYTF

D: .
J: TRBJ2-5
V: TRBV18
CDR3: CASSPTQGQETQYF

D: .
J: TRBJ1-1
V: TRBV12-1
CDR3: CASSFGFRPGGFSTEAFF

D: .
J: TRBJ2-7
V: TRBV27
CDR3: CASSLQGRSYEQYF

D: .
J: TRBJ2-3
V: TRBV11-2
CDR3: CASSLGKGDTQYF

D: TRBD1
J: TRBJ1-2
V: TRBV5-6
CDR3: CASSVWDRDYGYTF

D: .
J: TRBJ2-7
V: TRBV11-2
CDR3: CASSPPGHLYEQYF

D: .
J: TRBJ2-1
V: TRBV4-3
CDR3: CASSRVQGNEQFF

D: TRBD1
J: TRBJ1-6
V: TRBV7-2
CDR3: CASSLRGQGSSPLHF

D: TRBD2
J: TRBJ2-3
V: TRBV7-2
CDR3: CASSLGLAGGDTQYF